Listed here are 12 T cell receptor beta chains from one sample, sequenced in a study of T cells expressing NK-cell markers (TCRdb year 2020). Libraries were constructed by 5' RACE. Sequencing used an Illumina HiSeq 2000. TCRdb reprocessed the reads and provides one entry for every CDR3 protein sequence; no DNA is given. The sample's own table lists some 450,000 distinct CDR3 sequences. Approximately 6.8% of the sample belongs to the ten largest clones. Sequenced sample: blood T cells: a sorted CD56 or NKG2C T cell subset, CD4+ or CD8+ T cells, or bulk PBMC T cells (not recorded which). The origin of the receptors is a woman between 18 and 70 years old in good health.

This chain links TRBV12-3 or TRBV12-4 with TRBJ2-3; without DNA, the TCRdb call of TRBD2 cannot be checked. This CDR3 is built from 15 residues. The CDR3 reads CASRPNGRTTDTQYF.

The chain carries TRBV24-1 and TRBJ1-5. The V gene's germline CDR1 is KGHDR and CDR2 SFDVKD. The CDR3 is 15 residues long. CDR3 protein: CATSDFRGGNQPQHF.

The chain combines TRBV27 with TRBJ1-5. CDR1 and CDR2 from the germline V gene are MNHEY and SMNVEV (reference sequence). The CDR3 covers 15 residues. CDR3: CASSLWGNSDQPQHF.

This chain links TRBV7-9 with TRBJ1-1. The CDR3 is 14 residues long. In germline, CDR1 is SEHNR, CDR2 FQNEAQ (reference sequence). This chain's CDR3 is CASSLSVKGSEAFF.

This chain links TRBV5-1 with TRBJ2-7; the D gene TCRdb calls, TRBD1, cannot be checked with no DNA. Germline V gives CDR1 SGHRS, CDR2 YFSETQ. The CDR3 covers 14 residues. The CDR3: CASSFGTGFYEQYF.

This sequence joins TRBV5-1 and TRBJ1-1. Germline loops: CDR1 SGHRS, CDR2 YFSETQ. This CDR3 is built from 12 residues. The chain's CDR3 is CASRTQNTEAFF. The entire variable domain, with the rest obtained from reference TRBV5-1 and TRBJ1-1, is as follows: KAGVTQTPRYLIKTRGQQVTLSCSPISGHRSVSWYQQTPGQGLQFLFEYFSETQRNKGNFPGRFSGRQFSNSRSEMNVSTLELGDSALYLCASRTQNTEAFFGQGTRLTVV.

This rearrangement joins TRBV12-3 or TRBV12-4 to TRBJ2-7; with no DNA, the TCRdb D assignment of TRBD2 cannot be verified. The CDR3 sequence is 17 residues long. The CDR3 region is CASSRRLAGGSSYEQYF.

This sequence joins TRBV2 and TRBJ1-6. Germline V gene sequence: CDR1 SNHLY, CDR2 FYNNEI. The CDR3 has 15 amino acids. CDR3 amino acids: CASTERAGYNSPLHF.

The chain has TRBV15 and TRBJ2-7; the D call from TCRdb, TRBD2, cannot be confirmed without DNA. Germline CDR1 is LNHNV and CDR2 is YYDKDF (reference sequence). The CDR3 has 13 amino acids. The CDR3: CATSLPLRDEQYF. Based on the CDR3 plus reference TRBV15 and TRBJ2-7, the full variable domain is DAMVIQNPRYQVTQFGKPVTLSCSQTLNHNVMYWYQQKSSQAPKLLFHYYDKDFNNEADTPDNFQSRRPNTSFCFLDIRSPGLGDTAMYLCATSLPLRDEQYFGPGTRLTVT.

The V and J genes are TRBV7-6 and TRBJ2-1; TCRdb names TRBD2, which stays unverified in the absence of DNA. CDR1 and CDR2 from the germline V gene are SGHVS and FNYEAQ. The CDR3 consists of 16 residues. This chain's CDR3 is CASSLGLADDYNEQFF.

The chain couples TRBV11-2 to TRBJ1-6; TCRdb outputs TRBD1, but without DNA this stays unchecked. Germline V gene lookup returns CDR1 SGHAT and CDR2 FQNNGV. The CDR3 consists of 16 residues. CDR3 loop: CASSFGGPSYNSPLHF.

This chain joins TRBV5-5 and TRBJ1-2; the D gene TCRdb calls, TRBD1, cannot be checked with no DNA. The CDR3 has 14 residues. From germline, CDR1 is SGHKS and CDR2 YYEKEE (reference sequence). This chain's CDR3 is CASSKGDRNYGYTF.